This section outlines one T cell receptor beta chain sequence together with its context. The data stem from a study of Ad26.COV2.S vaccination and SARS-CoV-2 variants. Per the germline V gene, CDR1 is SGHRS and CDR2 is YFSETQ. V gave up 4 bases and J gave up 2 bases, with 15 bases separating them. This CDR3 has 16 amino acids. Using immunoSEQ multiplex PCR, the repertoire was profiled, and TCRdb retains in-frame clones only, with some absent. The repertoire holds over 100,000 clones, with around three quarters as singletons. Sample: peripheral blood, taken after recovery from COVID-19. This TCR came from a human donor who had recovered from COVID-19. This chain uses TRBV5-1 with TRBJ2-2; D is possibly TRBD2 (6 bases). The CDR3 loop reads CASSAVPGTNTGELFF. As DNA, the CDR3 is TGCGCCAGCAGCGCTGTGCCGGGGACTAACACCGGGGAGCTGTTTTTT. Full variable domain (outside the CDR3, taken from reference TRBV5-1 and TRBJ2-2): KAGVTQTPRYLIKTRGQQVTLSCSPISGHRSVSWYQQTPGQGLQFLFEYFSETQRNKGNFPGRFSGRQFSNSRSEMNVSTLELGDSALYLCASSAVPGTNTGELFFGEGSRLTVL.